Below are 26 T cell receptor beta chains sequenced from a single sample in a study of cytomegalovirus exposure and HLA in healthy donors. The study ran its PCR with 60 Vbeta and 13 Jbeta primers. Sequencing used immunoSEQ multiplex PCR; TCRdb keeps in-frame clones, though not all of them. The sample consists of more than 130,000 clones, 76% of them appearing once. Sample: PBMCs. The receptor set was obtained from a man aged 18 to 29 in good health and CMV-seronegative.

The V call is TRBV7-9, the J call TRBJ2-7; TRBD1 agrees at 7 bases. From germline, CDR1 is SEHNR and CDR2 FQNEAQ (reference sequence). The V gene end was trimmed by 1 base and the J gene end by 5 bases; junction bases not matched to a gene: 5. The CDR3 is 14 amino acids. The CDR3 loop reads CASSLGQGNHEQYF. DNA for the CDR3: TGTGCCAGCAGCTTAGGACAGGGTAACCACGAGCAGTACTTC. The complete variable domain, with remaining parts taken from reference TRBV7-9 and TRBJ2-7, reads DTGVSQNPRHKITKRGQNVTFRCDPISEHNRLYWYRQTLGQGPEFLTYFQNEAQLEKSRLLSDRFSAERPKGSFSTLEIQRTEQGDSAMYLCASSLGQGNHEQYFGPGTRLTVT.

This clone has a single count. This chain joins TRBV25-1 and TRBJ1-1; D remains ambiguous. Germline loops: CDR1 MGHDK, CDR2 SYGVNS. CDR3 length equals 15 residues. Trimming cost V 6 bases and J 1 base, with 15 bases left between them. CDR3 bases: TGTGCCAGCAGGGGTCCGGGGAGCAGGAACACTGAAGCTTTCTTT. This encodes CASRGPGSRNTEAFF.

This clone was counted a few times. The chain employs TRBV27 and TRBJ1-2, with D possibly TRBD1 on 6 matching bases. Trimming shortened V by 6 bases and J by 4 bases, and 15 bases separated the two germline ends. CDR1 and CDR2 (germline): MNHEY, SMNVEV (reference sequence). The CDR3 runs to 14 residues. The CDR3 nucleotides read TGTGCCAGCAGCGGACGGGGGGGGCCCTATGGCTACACCTTC. Its protein is CASSGRGGPYGYTF.

The chain is built from TRBV5-1 and TRBJ2-5; perhaps TRBD2 as D (6 bases). The CDR3 loop spans 14 amino acids. The germline gives CDR1 SGHRS, CDR2 YFSETQ. Trimming cost V 0 bases and J 4 bases, with 10 bases left between them. The CDR3 is CASSLATRGETQYF. In DNA form, the CDR3 reads TGCGCCAGCAGCTTGGCGACTAGAGGAGAGACCCAGTACTTC.

V usage is TRBV30 and J usage is TRBJ1-1, with a possible D match to TRBD1 (5 bases). Germline V lookup: CDR1 GTSNPN, CDR2 SVGIG (reference sequence). Trimming left V 1 base short and J 2 bases short, with 8 bases between. The CDR3 runs to 13 residues. In DNA form, the CDR3 reads TGTGCCTGGAGTGCACAGGTTAACACTGAAGCTTTCTTT. Amino acids: CAWSAQVNTEAFF.

The V and J genes are TRBV10-3 and TRBJ1-6; TRBD1 might be the D (6 bases). Germline V gene lookup returns CDR1 ENHRY and CDR2 SYGVKD. V was clipped by 2 bases and J by 3 bases, with 11 bases between them. The CDR3 length is 16 residues. In DNA form, the CDR3 reads TGTGCCATCAGTGAGGGGGGACAAAGCTATAATTCACCCCTCCACTTT. Translated: CAISEGGQSYNSPLHF.

The rearrangement links TRBV28 to TRBJ1-5, with D possibly being TRBD1 (5 bases). Germline CDR1 is MDHEN and CDR2 is SYDVKM. The CDR3 contains 15 residues. Trimming took 5 bases from V and 7 from J, leaving 18 bases between them. In DNA, the CDR3 is TGTGCCAGCAGTGGGGGGTCACCCGGTCACCAGCCCCAGCATTTT. This translates into CASSGGSPGHQPQHF.

The rearrangement joins TRBV5-1 to TRBJ2-1; D is ambiguous. The CDR3 consists of 13 residues. CDR1 and CDR2 (germline): SGHRS, YFSETQ. Trimming stripped 4 bases from V and 6 bases from J, with 11 bases between. The CDR3 loop reads CASSIQLGNEQFF. CDR3 coding DNA: TGCGCCAGCAGCATCCAGCTAGGCAATGAGCAGTTCTTC.

The chain joins TRBV7-7 to TRBJ2-1; 10 bases line up with TRBD1. V gave up 4 bases and J gave up 5 bases; unmatched junction bases: 5. Germline CDR1 SSHAT, CDR2 FNYEAQ (reference sequence). The length of the CDR3 is 15 residues. CDR3 residues: CASSSGQGGNNEQFF. CDR3 DNA: TGTGCCAGCAGCTCAGGACAGGGGGGGAACAATGAGCAGTTCTTC.

This rearrangement joins TRBV28 to TRBJ2-5, with D tentatively TRBD1 (6 bases). The end of the DNA fits TRBJ2-7 better, so the J call may be wrong. The germline V gene encodes CDR1 MDHEN and CDR2 SYDVKM. The CDR3 consists of 15 residues. The CDR3 nucleotides read TGTGCCAGCAGTTTATGGGAACAGGGTCTCTACGAGCAGTACTTC. Amino acid sequence: CASSLWEQGLYEQYF.

The chain recombines TRBV7-6 with TRBJ1-5; a weak D match, TRBD1 (6 bases). Per germline, CDR1 SGHVS and CDR2 FNYEAQ. This CDR3 has 18 amino acids. V was trimmed by 0 bases and J by 0 bases, leaving 15 bases between them. The CDR3 DNA follows: TGTGCCAGCAGCTTAGCTCTTAGGGGGGGCGATAGCAATCAGCCCCAGCATTTT. This sequence encodes CASSLALRGGDSNQPQHF. Full variable domain (missing parts from reference TRBV7-6 and TRBJ1-5): GAGVSQSPRYKVTKRGQDVALRCDPISGHVSLYWYRQALGQGPEFLTYFNYEAQQDKSGLPNDRFSAERPEGSISTLTIQRTEQRDSAMYRCASSLALRGGDSNQPQHFGDGTRLSIL.

V usage is TRBV18 and J usage is TRBJ2-7; no firm D call. V was shortened by 2 bases and J by 6 bases, with 14 bases between the two germline ends. Germline lookup yields CDR1 KGHSH and CDR2 LQKENI. The CDR3 has 14 amino acids. The CDR3 sequence: CASSPSAAPGEQYF. The CDR3 nucleotides are TGTGCCAGCTCACCATCGGCCGCCCCGGGCGAGCAGTACTTC.

The CDR3 DNA is TGTGCCACCAGAATGGGGGGCTCTGGGGCCAACGTCCTGACTTTC. It encodes CATRMGGSGANVLTF. The chain is built from TRBV15 and TRBJ2-6; D may be TRBD2 (6 bases). CDR1 and CDR2 from the germline V gene are LNHNV and YYDKDF (reference sequence). Between the trimmed V and J ends, which lost 6 bases and 0 bases, there was a span of 9 bases. This CDR3 is 15 amino acids long.

This chain connects TRBV6-5 to TRBJ1-1; D may be TRBD1 (5 bases). Germline V gene sequence: CDR1 MNHEY, CDR2 SVGAGI. The CDR3 is 15 residues long. V lost 6 bases and J lost 5, with 19 bases in between. CDR3 coding DNA: TGTGCCAGCAGCCGACTTTTTGGGGCGAGGACTGAAGCTTTCTTT. It specifies CASSRLFGARTEAFF.

This chain uses TRBV2 with TRBJ2-1, with D tentatively TRBD2 (6 bases). Germline assignment: CDR1 SNHLY and CDR2 FYNNEI. The CDR3 sequence is 13 residues long. V dropped 6 bases and J dropped 8 bases, with 14 bases sitting between them. CDR3 DNA: TGTGCCAGCAGATGGGGAGGCCTCGATGAGCAGTTCTTC. This translates into CASRWGGLDEQFF. The variable domain in full, completed from reference TRBV2 and TRBJ2-1, reads EPEVTQTPSHQVTQMGQEVILRCVPISNHLYFYWYRQILGQKVEFLVSFYNNEISEKSEIFDDQFSVERPDGSNFTLKIRSTKLEDSAMYFCASRWGGLDEQFFGPGTRLTVL.

The rearrangement uses TRBV4-1 and TRBJ1-2; tentative D call: TRBD1 (5 bases). Germline V CDR1 and CDR2: MGHRA, YSYEKL. The CDR3 covers 17 residues. Trimming removed 1 base from V and 3 bases from J, with 18 bases in between. In DNA, the CDR3 is TGCGCCAGCAGCCAAGTTGACCGGGGGGAGGTTGACTATGGCTACACCTTC. Its protein product is CASSQVDRGEVDYGYTF.

The V call is TRBV6-5, the J call TRBJ1-1; TRBD1 matches 8 bases. Germline CDR1 reads MNHEY; CDR2 reads SVGAGI. V shed 4 bases, J shed 8 bases, and the junction held 12 bases outside the gene matches. CDR3 length: 15 amino acids. This CDR3 is CASSFFRQGANEAFF. The CDR3 DNA follows: TGTGCCAGCAGTTTCTTCCGCCAGGGGGCTAACGAAGCTTTCTTT.

This clone was counted only a few times. The chain has TRBV7-9 and TRBJ2-5; a weak D match, TRBD2 (5 bases). Trimming pared 1 base from V and 5 bases from J, leaving 8 bases between. The CDR3 totals 13 residues. The germline V gene has CDR1 SEHNR and CDR2 FQNEAQ (reference sequence). The CDR3 DNA reads as TGTGCCAGCAGCTTAGAGGAGCGGGAGACCCAGTACTTC. Its translation: CASSLEERETQYF.

V usage is TRBV19 and J usage is TRBJ1-5, with 11 bases aligning to TRBD1. CDR1 LNHDA and CDR2 SQIVND come from the germline V gene (reference sequence). The J segment lost 7 bases and the V segment lost 5 bases, leaving 7 bases of the junction unmatched. The CDR3 runs to 15 residues. The CDR3 DNA is TGTGCCAGTAGTTTCCGGACAGGGGGCCAACAGCCCCAGCATTTT. Its protein product is CASSFRTGGQQPQHF.

This rearrangement joins TRBV7-2 to TRBJ2-6; TRBD2 might be the D (6 bases). This CDR3 has 15 residues. Trimming cost V 1 base and J 2 bases, with 6 bases left between them. CDR1 and CDR2 (germline): SGHTA, FQGNSA. The CDR3 loop is CASSLGGAGANVLTF. The CDR3 coding sequence is TGTGCCAGCAGCTTAGGGGGGGCTGGGGCCAACGTCCTGACTTTC.

V is TRBV6-1 and J is TRBJ2-5; D gene uncertain. This CDR3 is 14 amino acids long. Trimming stripped 2 bases from V and 5 bases from J, with 12 bases between. CDR1 MNHNS and CDR2 SASEGT come from the germline V gene. The CDR3 coding sequence is TGTGCCAGCAGTGAACACCCCATCGGGGAGACCCAGTACTTC. As protein: CASSEHPIGETQYF.

This chain uses TRBV5-1 with TRBJ2-1; 11 bases are shared with TRBD2. CDR3 length: 14 residues. Germline V gives CDR1 SGHRS, CDR2 YFSETQ. Trimming took 1 base from V and 9 from J; bases not matched to a gene: 3. The CDR3 is CASSLTSGSGEQFF. CDR3 sequence (DNA): TGCGCCAGCAGCTTGACTAGCGGGAGCGGTGAGCAGTTCTTC. Based on the CDR3 plus reference TRBV5-1 and TRBJ2-1, the full variable domain is KAGVTQTPRYLIKTRGQQVTLSCSPISGHRSVSWYQQTPGQGLQFLFEYFSETQRNKGNFPGRFSGRQFSNSRSEMNVSTLELGDSALYLCASSLTSGSGEQFFGPGTRLTVL.

This clone was observed a single time. This chain links TRBV13 with TRBJ2-5, with unresolved D. The tail of the sequence fits TRBJ2-7 better, so the J call may be wrong. Germline CDR1 is PRHDT and CDR2 is FYEKMQ (reference sequence). This CDR3 contains 13 residues. CDR3 sequence (DNA): TGTGCCAGCAGCCCTCCCAACTCCTACGAGCAGTACTTC. It yields the protein CASSPPNSYEQYF.

The chain links TRBV19 to TRBJ2-7; the D gene is possibly TRBD1 (6 bases). CDR3 length: 14 residues. The V end was cut by 5 bases, the J end by 0 bases, with 11 bases between. From germline, CDR1 is LNHDA and CDR2 SQIVND (reference sequence). CDR3 nucleotides: TGTGCCAGTAGTTTTCAGGGGCCCTCCTACGAGCAGTACTTC. It yields the protein CASSFQGPSYEQYF.

V usage is TRBV19 and J usage is TRBJ1-1; D not certain. V dropped 8 bases and J dropped 3 bases, with 13 bases sitting between them. This CDR3 is 13 amino acids long. The V gene's germline CDR1 is LNHDA and CDR2 SQIVND (reference sequence). CDR3 in DNA: TGTGCCAGTGCTTCTTATCGGGACACTGAAGCTTTCTTT. It encodes CASASYRDTEAFF. Filled out from reference TRBV19 and TRBJ1-1, the complete variable domain reads DGGITQSPKYLFRKEGQNVTLSCEQNLNHDAMYWYRQDPGQGLRLIYYSQIVNDFQKGDIAEGYSVSREKKESFPLTVTSAQKNPTAFYLCASASYRDTEAFFGQGTRLTVV.

The chain uses TRBV28 and TRBJ2-3, with a possible D match to TRBD2 (5 bases). Trimming took off 3 bases at V and 0 bases at J, with 10 bases between the two ends. The germline V gene encodes CDR1 MDHEN and CDR2 SYDVKM. The CDR3 consists of 15 residues. The CDR3 nucleotides read TGTGCCAGCAGTTTTGTGGGAGCTAGCACAGATACGCAGTATTTT. Its translation is CASSFVGASTDTQYF.